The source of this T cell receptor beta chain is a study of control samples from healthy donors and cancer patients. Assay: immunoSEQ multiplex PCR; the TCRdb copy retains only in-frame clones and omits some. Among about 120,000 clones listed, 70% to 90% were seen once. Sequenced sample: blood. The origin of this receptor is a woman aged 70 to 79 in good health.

The CDR3 nucleotides read TGTGCCAGCAGTTTTCGGGAGACCCAGTACTTC. Protein sequence: CASSFRETQYF. The genes are TRBV6-6 and TRBJ2-5; D is ambiguous. The CDR3 has 11 residues. From germline, CDR1 is MNHNY and CDR2 SVGAGI (reference sequence). The V gene lost 4 bases and the J gene lost 5 bases, with 5 bases spanning the gap.